One and the same sample provided the 19 T cell receptor beta chains below, sequenced in a study of T cell responses to AZD1222 COVID-19 vaccine. Sequencing was performed with immunoSEQ multiplex PCR; in TCRdb, only in-frame clones are kept and a portion is missing. This table has 150,000 to 180,000 clones, about nine tenths appearing once. Here the sequenced sample was peripheral blood, taken on day 0 of AZD1222 vaccination. The source of these receptors is an adult in good health.

V gene TRBV28 combines with J gene TRBJ1-2; D unresolved. Trimming took 1 base from V and 0 from J, leaving 12 bases between them. The CDR3 consists of 16 residues. The germline gives CDR1 MDHEN, CDR2 SYDVKM. This CDR3 is CASSLFGGVANYGYTF. CDR3 in DNA: TGTGCCAGCAGTTTATTCGGTGGAGTGGCTAACTATGGCTACACCTTC.

The V call is TRBV14, the J call TRBJ1-1, with 8 bases identical to TRBD1. The CDR3 has 14 residues. Trimming removed 3 bases from V and 6 bases from J; junction bases left unmatched: 6. Germline-derived CDR1 and CDR2 are SGHDN and FVKESK. CDR3 in amino acids: CASSHGTGKSEAFF. CDR3 nucleotide sequence: TGTGCCAGCAGCCATGGGACAGGAAAATCTGAAGCTTTCTTT.

The rearrangement uses TRBV4-1 and TRBJ1-5; D gene unclear. Looked up from germline, CDR1 is MGHRA and CDR2 is YSYEKL. Trimming cost V 0 bases and J 6 bases, with 9 bases left between them. The CDR3 has 14 amino acids. The CDR3 loop reads CASSQDGLGQPQHF. The CDR3 DNA reads as TGCGCCAGCAGCCAAGATGGGTTGGGTCAGCCCCAGCATTTT.

The genes are TRBV6-5 and TRBJ2-1; tentatively, D is TRBD1 or TRBD2 (5 bases each). Between the trimmed V and J ends, which lost 6 bases and 5 bases, there was a span of 14 bases. This CDR3 is 14 amino acids long. The germline V gene has CDR1 MNHEY and CDR2 SVGAGI. The CDR3 region is CASRGPIKDNEQFF. For the CDR3, the DNA is TGTGCCAGCAGGGGACCAATAAAAGACAATGAGCAGTTCTTC.

The rearrangement links TRBV2 to TRBJ1-5; 8 nucleotides match TRBD1. V gave up 3 bases and J gave up 7 bases; unmatched junction bases: 8. The CDR3 consists of 15 residues. Germline lookup yields CDR1 SNHLY and CDR2 FYNNEI. The CDR3 protein is CASSEDRAGNQPQHF. The CDR3 DNA is TGTGCCAGCAGTGAGGACAGGGCTGGGAACCAGCCCCAGCATTTT.

A single count supports this clone. V gene TRBV7-2 combines with J gene TRBJ2-5; 11 positions match TRBD2. Germline CDR1 reads SGHTA; CDR2 reads FQGNSA. This CDR3 is built from 15 residues. V lost 1 base, J lost 4 bases, and 2 bases stayed unmatched. The CDR3 DNA reads TGTGCCAGCAGCTTAGTAGCGGGAGGGTCAGAGACCCAGTACTTC. Translated: CASSLVAGGSETQYF.

This clone was recorded at least ten times. V usage is TRBV15 and J usage is TRBJ1-4; D uncertain. This CDR3 contains 15 residues. Trimming stripped 5 bases from V and 4 bases from J, with 14 bases between. In germline, CDR1 is LNHNV, CDR2 YYDKDF (reference sequence). Written as DNA, the CDR3 is TGTGCCACCAGCCCGAGCAGACTGGATAATGAAAAACTGTTTTTT. This codes for CATSPSRLDNEKLFF.

The chain couples TRBV15 to TRBJ2-7, with D perhaps matching TRBD2 (6 bases). The germline V gene encodes CDR1 LNHNV and CDR2 YYDKDF (reference sequence). The CDR3 loop spans 14 amino acids. V dropped 9 bases and J dropped 7 bases, with 22 bases sitting between them. The DNA for the CDR3 is TGTGCCACGAGAGGTGGCGGGACGCCCCGGGAGCAGTACTTC. Translated, it gives CATRGGGTPREQYF.

The rearrangement links TRBV7-2 to TRBJ2-2; possibly TRBD1 for D (6 bases). The CDR3 consists of 15 residues. The V and J ends lost 5 bases and 7 bases respectively, with 17 bases between them. Germline V gene lookup returns CDR1 SGHTA and CDR2 FQGNSA. DNA of the CDR3: TGTGCCAGCAGCCACGGTGGGGGCGTGATCGGGGAGCTGTTTTTT. Its protein is CASSHGGGVIGELFF.

This sequence joins TRBV6-1 and TRBJ1-1, with 7 positions matching TRBD1. This CDR3 contains 16 residues. Germline CDR1 MNHNS, CDR2 SASEGT. V dropped 2 bases and J dropped 1; count of bases not matched to a gene: 7. In DNA form, the CDR3 reads TGTGCCAGCAGTGAAACGGGACAGCAGGGGAACACTGAAGCTTTCTTT. As protein: CASSETGQQGNTEAFF.

The V call is TRBV10-1, the J call TRBJ1-2, with D perhaps TRBD1 (5 bases). Deletions cut 7 bases from V and 7 bases from J, with 19 bases between. This CDR3 contains 14 residues. CDR1 is WNHNN and CDR2 is SYGVQD in the germline V gene (reference sequence). The CDR3, as DNA: TGCGCCAGCACTCACGACAGACCGGTTCTTGGCTACACCTTC. It is translated as CASTHDRPVLGYTF.

The chain uses TRBV6-6 and TRBJ1-2, with D perhaps matching TRBD1 (6 bases). CDR3 length equals 16 residues. Trimming cost V 1 base and J 5 bases, with 17 bases left between them. Germline CDR1 MNHNY, CDR2 SVGAGI (reference sequence). This CDR3 reads CASSYLELTGLYGYTF. DNA for the CDR3: TGTGCCAGCAGTTACTTGGAATTAACAGGGTTATATGGCTACACCTTC.

J is TRBJ1-1 and V is TRBV30, with a tentative D call TRBD1 (6 bases). Trimming cost V 4 bases and J 1 base, with 19 bases left between them. This CDR3 has 16 residues. Germline V CDR1 and CDR2: GTSNPN, SVGIG (reference sequence). In DNA, the CDR3 is TGTGCCTGGACCTTAGGGGGGGCGCTACGGAACACTGAAGCTTTCTTT. This codes for CAWTLGGALRNTEAFF.

The V and J genes are TRBV10-3 and TRBJ2-1; 10 bases line up with TRBD1. J was trimmed by 5 bases and V by 2 bases; bases with no gene match: 9. The CDR3 consists of 17 residues. From germline, CDR1 is ENHRY and CDR2 SYGVKD. The CDR3 here is CAISEPTDRGENNEQFF. Written as DNA, the CDR3 is TGTGCCATCAGTGAGCCAACGGACAGGGGGGAAAACAATGAGCAGTTCTTC.

The CDR3: CASSSSESSYNEQFF. CDR3 DNA: TGTGCCAGCAGCTCTAGCGAGAGCTCCTACAATGAGCAGTTCTTC. This chain connects TRBV27 to TRBJ2-1; D perhaps matches TRBD2 (6 bases). Germline V gives CDR1 MNHEY, CDR2 SMNVEV (reference sequence). The ends were cut back, 6 bases at V and 0 bases at J, with 12 bases in the middle. The CDR3 spans 15 residues.

V usage is TRBV10-3 and J usage is TRBJ1-2; 7 bases agree with TRBD1. The CDR3 extends over 17 amino acids. Germline assignment: CDR1 ENHRY and CDR2 SYGVKD. V trimming: 2 bases; J trimming: 1 base; junction bases outside the gene matches: 10. The CDR3 DNA is TGTGCCATCAGTGAGAAACAGGGGCAGGGCTTTAACTATGGCTACACCTTC. Amino acids: CAISEKQGQGFNYGYTF.

The rearrangement joins TRBV7-3 to TRBJ2-3; D is possibly TRBD2 (6 bases). Trimming stripped 1 base from V and 5 bases from J, with 13 bases between. The CDR3 covers 15 residues. The germline V gene encodes CDR1 SGHTA and CDR2 FQGTGA. CDR3 residues: CASSLSRELLDTQYF. CDR3 nucleotides: TGTGCCAGCAGCTTAAGTCGGGAGTTATTAGATACGCAGTATTTT.

This rearrangement joins TRBV27 to TRBJ1-5, with D hard to call. The CDR3 totals 13 residues. Between the trimmed V and J ends, which lost 2 bases and 5 bases, there was a span of 7 bases. Germline V gene lookup returns CDR1 MNHEY and CDR2 SMNVEV (reference sequence). CDR3 nucleotide sequence: TGTGCCAGCAGTTTAGCGTCGGATCAGCCCCAGCATTTT. This gives the protein CASSLASDQPQHF.

This chain joins TRBV7-9 and TRBJ1-5; TRBD1 is a possible D gene (5 bases). The CDR3 has 13 residues. V dropped 7 bases and J dropped 2 bases, with 9 bases sitting between them. From germline, CDR1 is SEHNR and CDR2 FQNEAQ (reference sequence). In nucleotides, the CDR3 is TGTGCCAGCACTGAAGGGGGCAATCAGCCCCAGCATTTT. This translates into CASTEGGNQPQHF.